This TCR beta chain emerged from a study of shared T cell receptors in the human thymus. This table comes from immunoSEQ multiplex PCR, and its TCRdb copy is limited to in-frame clones, with some not included. This table has under 450,000 clones, 95% appearing once. The CDR3 runs to 14 residues. The V gene's germline CDR1 is SGHNT and CDR2 YENEEA. With 6 bases removed from V and 6 bases from J, the gap between germline ends came to 17 bases. This chain connects TRBV11-3 to TRBJ1-2; weak D call: TRBD1 (5 bases). Sample: thymocytes. This sequence was found in a human donor. As DNA, the CDR3 is TGTGCCAGCAGGAACCGGGGCCTCGGGGATGGCTACACCTTC. This sequence encodes CASRNRGLGDGYTF.